This TCR beta chain is drawn from a study of blood T cell repertoires in COVID-19. Germline-derived CDR1 and CDR2 are MNHEY and SVGEGT. V shed 5 bases, J shed 2 bases, and the junction held 3 bases outside the gene matches. The CDR3 runs to 13 residues. The table came from immunoSEQ multiplex PCR; TCRdb's copy has only in-frame clones and leaves some out. The profile shows 200,000 to 250,000 clones, almost 90% of them singletons. The sequencing sample was made of PBMCs or T cells enriched from blood (not recorded which). The receptor was isolated from a man aged 25 to 45 who had been exposed to COVID-19. The J gene is TRBJ2-7, the V gene TRBV6-2 or TRBV6-3; 7 positions match TRBD1. The DNA of the CDR3 is TGTGCCAGCAGTCGACAGGGCCCCTACGAGCAGTACTTC. It codes for CASSRQGPYEQYF.